The entry below gives a single T cell receptor (beta chain) sequence along with its context. What it recognizes is unknown. V lost 1 base and J 5 bases, leaving 10 bases between the germline ends. Germline-derived CDR1 and CDR2 are SGHKS and YYEKEE (reference sequence). The CDR3 totals 13 residues. TCRdb processed the 5' RACE reads anew with MiXCR; each CDR3 protein has one entry. The sample shows about 58,000 distinct CDR3 sequences, 25% to 35% of them seen only once. The sample is drawn from a study of T-cell memory formation after mild COVID-19. Study findings and constraints: CD4/CD8 balance held among clones contracting day 15 to 85, and later expanders leaned CD4+.

This chain connects TRBV5-5 to TRBJ2-7; the D gene is possibly TRBD1 (5 bases). This TCR came from a man aged 18 to 29 who had mild COVID-19 (a few samples of this study predate the infection). Cell type and time point are not known. Sequencing was done on a sample of PBMCs or a T cell subset sorted from them (not recorded which). DNA of the CDR3: TGTGCCAGCAGCTTGTCCAGGGCTAACGAGCAGTACTTC. Its translation: CASSLSRANEQYF.